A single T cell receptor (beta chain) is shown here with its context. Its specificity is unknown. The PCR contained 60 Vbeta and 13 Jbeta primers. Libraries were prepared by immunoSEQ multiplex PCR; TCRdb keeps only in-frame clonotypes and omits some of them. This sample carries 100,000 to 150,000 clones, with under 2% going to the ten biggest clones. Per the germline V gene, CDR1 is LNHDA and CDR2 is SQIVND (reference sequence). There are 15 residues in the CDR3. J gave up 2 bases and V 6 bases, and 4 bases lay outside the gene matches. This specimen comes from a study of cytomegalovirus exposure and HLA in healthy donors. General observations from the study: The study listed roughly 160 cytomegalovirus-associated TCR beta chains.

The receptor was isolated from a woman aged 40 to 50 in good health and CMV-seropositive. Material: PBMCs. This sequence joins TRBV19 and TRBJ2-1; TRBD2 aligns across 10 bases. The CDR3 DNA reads TGTGCCAGTAGCAGTACTAGCGGGGCCTACAATGAGCAGTTCTTC. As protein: CASSSTSGAYNEQFF.